The 10 T cell receptor beta chains listed next were all sequenced from one sample in a study of shared clonotypes between healthy human individuals. Here immunoSEQ multiplex PCR was the method, and the copy in TCRdb shows in-frame clones only, minus some. The table includes approximately 640,000 clones, about 78% detected once. The sample consisted of memory CD4+ T cells sorted from blood. Subset indicated: CD45RA-negative fraction. These receptors originate from a woman between 25 and 40 years old in good health.

This clone was seen at least ten times. The chain uses TRBV6-5 and TRBJ2-3, with a tentative D call TRBD2 (5 bases). Germline V lookup: CDR1 MNHEY, CDR2 SVGAGI. The V end was cut by 4 bases, the J end by 1 base, with 6 bases between. CDR3 length equals 13 residues. The CDR3 reads CASSLEGTDTQYF. CDR3 in DNA: TGTGCCAGCAGTTTGGAGGGCACAGATACGCAGTATTTT.

The gene calls are TRBV9 and TRBJ2-1; TRBD2 might be the D (6 bases). From germline, CDR1 is SGDLS and CDR2 YYNGEE. Trimming shortened V by 6 bases and J by 7 bases, and 17 bases separated the two germline ends. The CDR3 totals 14 residues. This chain's CDR3 is CASTPAGFPNEQFF. The CDR3 nucleotides read TGTGCCAGCACCCCCGCGGGATTCCCAAATGAGCAGTTCTTC. Using reference TRBV9 and TRBJ2-1 for the parts outside the CDR3, the full variable domain is DSGVTQTPKHLITATGQRVTLRCSPRSGDLSVYWYQQSLDQGLQFLIQYYNGEERAKGNILERFSAQQFPDLHSELNLSSLELGDSALYFCASTPAGFPNEQFFGPGTRLTVL.

Ten or more counts support this clone. This chain uses TRBV25-1 with TRBJ2-1; TRBD2 aligns across 12 bases. Unmatched junction bases numbered 1, after V lost 3 bases and J lost 7 bases. The CDR3 length is 14 residues. Germline CDR1 reads MGHDK; CDR2 reads SYGVNS. The CDR3 region is CASSETSGRNEQFF. CDR3 in DNA: TGTGCCAGCAGTGAGACTAGCGGGAGAAATGAGCAGTTCTTC.

The rearrangement joins TRBV6-1 to TRBJ1-2; D not resolved. Trimming cost V 6 bases and J 0 bases, with 14 bases left between them. CDR1 is MNHNS and CDR2 is SASEGT in the germline V gene. This CDR3 region has 15 residues. This CDR3 is CASSSYSTANYGYTF. In nucleotides, the CDR3 is TGTGCCAGCAGCTCGTACTCCACAGCTAACTATGGCTACACCTTC.

In this sample, this clone turned up many times. V usage is TRBV6-5 and J usage is TRBJ2-1, with D uncertain. The V end lost 8 bases, the J end lost 1 base, and 15 bases lay between the germline ends. The CDR3 extends over 15 amino acids. The V gene's germline CDR1 is MNHEY and CDR2 SVGAGI. CDR3 sequence (DNA): TGTGCCAGCCACAAGGGAATAGAGTCCTACAATGAGCAGTTCTTC. It encodes CASHKGIESYNEQFF.

V gene TRBV19 combines with J gene TRBJ1-4, with TRBD1 identical over 7 bases. V shed 6 bases, J shed 4 bases, and the junction held 8 bases outside the gene matches. Germline CDR1 LNHDA, CDR2 SQIVND (reference sequence). The CDR3 loop spans 15 amino acids. The CDR3 nucleotides read TGTGCCAGTAGCCCCCCAGGGGGTTTTAATGAAAAACTGTTTTTT. This translates into CASSPPGGFNEKLFF.

J is TRBJ2-5 and V is TRBV5-1; 10 bases agree with TRBD1. Losses at the gene ends were 0 bases for V and 5 bases for J; bases not matched to a gene: 7. CDR3 length: 16 amino acids. Germline-derived CDR1 and CDR2 are SGHRS and YFSETQ. The CDR3 DNA is TGCGCCAGCAGCTTGGGTCGGACAGGGGGTCAGGAGACCCAGTACTTC. It specifies CASSLGRTGGQETQYF.

The rearrangement joins TRBV30 to TRBJ2-1; 11 nucleotides line up with TRBD2. With 1 base clipped from V and 7 bases from J, the junction kept 9 bases outside the gene matches. The CDR3 runs to 16 residues. CDR1 and CDR2 from the germline V gene are GTSNPN and SVGIG (reference sequence). CDR3 residues: CAWSGKGLAGGNEQFF. The DNA for the CDR3 is TGTGCCTGGAGTGGGAAAGGCCTAGCGGGAGGTAATGAGCAGTTCTTC.

Note on this clone: Other nucleotide sequences from this sample produce the same CDR3. The CDR3 DNA reads as TGTGCCAGCAGCTTAGGGCACCCAAGCACAGATACGCAGTATTTT. Translating it yields CASSLGHPSTDTQYF. The chain is built from TRBV7-2 and TRBJ2-3; no firm D call. This CDR3 is built from 15 residues. The ends were cut back, 1 base at V and 0 bases at J, with 8 bases in the middle. In germline, CDR1 is SGHTA, CDR2 FQGNSA.

This clone has at least ten counts. The chain uses TRBV28 and TRBJ2-1; 11 positions match TRBD2. The CDR3 length is 16 residues. Germline CDR1 MDHEN, CDR2 SYDVKM. After removal of 5 bases from V and 7 bases from J, the junction contained 10 bases not matched to a gene. CDR3 protein: CASSPALAGGWNEQFF. The CDR3 nucleotides are TGTGCCAGCAGTCCCGCCTTAGCGGGAGGGTGGAATGAGCAGTTCTTC.